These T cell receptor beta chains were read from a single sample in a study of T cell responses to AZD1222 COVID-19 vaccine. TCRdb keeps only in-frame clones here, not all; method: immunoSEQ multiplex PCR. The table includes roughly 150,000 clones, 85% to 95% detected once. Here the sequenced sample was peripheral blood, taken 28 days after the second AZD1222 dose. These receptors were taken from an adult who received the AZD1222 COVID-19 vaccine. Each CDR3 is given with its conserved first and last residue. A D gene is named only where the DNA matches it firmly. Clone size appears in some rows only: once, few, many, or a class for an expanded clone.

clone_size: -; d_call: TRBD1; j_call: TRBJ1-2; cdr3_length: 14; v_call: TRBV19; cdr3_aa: CASSRQGASGGYTF; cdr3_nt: TGTGCCAGTAGTCGCCAGGGGGCCTCCGGGGGCTACACCTTC
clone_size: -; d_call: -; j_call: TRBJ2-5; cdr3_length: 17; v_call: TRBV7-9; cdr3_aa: CASSLANLLEYQETQYF; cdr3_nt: TGTGCCAGCAGCTTAGCGAACTTACTAGAGTACCAAGAGACCCAGTACTTC
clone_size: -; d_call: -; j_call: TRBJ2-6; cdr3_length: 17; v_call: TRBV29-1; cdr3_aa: CSVLRPPGRGGANVLTF; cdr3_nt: TGCAGCGTTCTACGACCCCCAGGGCGAGGTGGGGCCAACGTCCTGACTTTC
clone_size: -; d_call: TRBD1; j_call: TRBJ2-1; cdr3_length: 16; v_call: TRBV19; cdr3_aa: CASSTIPGQGRNEQFF; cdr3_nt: TGTGCCAGTAGTACCATACCGGGACAGGGGAGAAATGAGCAGTTCTTC
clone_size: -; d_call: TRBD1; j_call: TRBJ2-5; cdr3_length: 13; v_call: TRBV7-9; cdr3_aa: CATKQGLQETQYF; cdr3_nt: TGTGCCACCAAACAGGGGCTACAAGAGACCCAGTACTTC
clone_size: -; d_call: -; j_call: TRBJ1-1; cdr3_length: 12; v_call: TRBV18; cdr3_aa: CASSLENTEAFF; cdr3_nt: TGTGCCAGCTCACTAGAGAACACTGAAGCTTTCTTT
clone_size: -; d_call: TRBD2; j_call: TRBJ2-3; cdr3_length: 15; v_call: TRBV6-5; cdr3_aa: CASSLKRGGRDTQYF; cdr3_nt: TGTGCCAGCAGTTTGAAGCGGGGGGGGCGAGATACGCAGTATTTT
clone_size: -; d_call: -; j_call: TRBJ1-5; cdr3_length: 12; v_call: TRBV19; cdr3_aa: CASKERNQPQHF; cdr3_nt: TGTGCCAGTAAGGAAAGAAATCAGCCCCAGCATTTT
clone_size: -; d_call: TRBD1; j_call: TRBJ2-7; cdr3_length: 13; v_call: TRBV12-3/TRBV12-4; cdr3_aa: CASTRQGAYEQYF; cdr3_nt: TGTGCCAGTACGCGCCAGGGGGCCTACGAGCAGTACTTC
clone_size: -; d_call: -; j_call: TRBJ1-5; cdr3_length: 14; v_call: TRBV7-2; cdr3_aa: CASSFRRGDQPQHF; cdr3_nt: TGTGCCAGCAGCTTCAGAAGGGGGGATCAGCCCCAGCATTTT
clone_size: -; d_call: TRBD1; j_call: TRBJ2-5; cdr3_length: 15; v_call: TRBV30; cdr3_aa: CAWSAGQGDQETQYF; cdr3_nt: TGTGCCTGGAGTGCCGGACAGGGAGATCAAGAGACCCAGTACTTC
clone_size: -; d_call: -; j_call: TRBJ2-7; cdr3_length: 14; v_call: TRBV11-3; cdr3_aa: CASSLGTGAYEQYF; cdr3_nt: TGTGCCAGCAGCTTGGGGACGGGAGCCTACGAGCAGTACTTC
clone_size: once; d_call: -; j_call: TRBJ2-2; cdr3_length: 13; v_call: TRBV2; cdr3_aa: CARSRGEAGELFF; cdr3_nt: TGTGCCAGGAGTAGAGGGGAGGCCGGGGAGCTGTTTTTT
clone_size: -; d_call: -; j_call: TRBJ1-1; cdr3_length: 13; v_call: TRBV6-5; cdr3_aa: CASSYWGNTEAFF; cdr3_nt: TGTGCCAGCAGTTACTGGGGGAACACTGAAGCTTTCTTT
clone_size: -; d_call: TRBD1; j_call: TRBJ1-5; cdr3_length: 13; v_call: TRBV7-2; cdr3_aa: CASSYRGGQPQHF; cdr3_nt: TGTGCCAGCAGTTACAGGGGGGGTCAGCCCCAGCATTTT
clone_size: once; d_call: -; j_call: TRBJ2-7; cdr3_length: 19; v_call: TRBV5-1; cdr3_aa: CASSLPRASTPGRVYEQYF; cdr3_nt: TGCGCCAGCAGCTTGCCTAGGGCCTCTACCCCAGGGAGAGTCTACGAGCAGTACTTC
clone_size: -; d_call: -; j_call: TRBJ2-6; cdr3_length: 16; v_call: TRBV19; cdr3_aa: CASTARGETGANVLTF; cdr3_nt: TGTGCCAGTACCGCTCGGGGAGAAACTGGGGCCAACGTCCTGACTTTC
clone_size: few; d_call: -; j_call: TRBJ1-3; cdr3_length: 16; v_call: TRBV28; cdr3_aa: CASRRHGGEPGNTIYF; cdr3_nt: TGTGCCAGCAGGCGTCACGGCGGGGAACCTGGAAACACCATATATTTT
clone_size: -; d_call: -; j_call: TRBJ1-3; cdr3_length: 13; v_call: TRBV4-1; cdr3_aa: CASSQGTGNTIYF; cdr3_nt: TGCGCCAGCAGCCAAGGCACTGGAAACACCATATATTTT
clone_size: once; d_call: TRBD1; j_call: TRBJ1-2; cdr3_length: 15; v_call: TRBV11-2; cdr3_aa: CASSPTGGWIYGYTF; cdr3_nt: TGTGCCAGCAGCCCCACAGGGGGCTGGATCTATGGCTACACCTTC
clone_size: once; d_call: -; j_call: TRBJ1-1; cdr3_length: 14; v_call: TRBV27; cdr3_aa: CASYLTAMNTEAFF; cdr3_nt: TGTGCCAGCTACCTCACAGCAATGAACACTGAAGCTTTCTTT
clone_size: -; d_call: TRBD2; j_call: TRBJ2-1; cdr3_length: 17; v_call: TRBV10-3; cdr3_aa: CAIRPTSSGSTYNEQFF; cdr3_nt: TGTGCCATCAGACCTACTTCTAGCGGGAGTACCTACAATGAGCAGTTCTTC
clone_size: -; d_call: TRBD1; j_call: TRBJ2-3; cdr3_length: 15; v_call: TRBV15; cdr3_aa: CATSRDRGLTDTQYF; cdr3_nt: TGTGCCACCAGCAGAGATAGGGGGCTGACAGATACGCAGTATTTT
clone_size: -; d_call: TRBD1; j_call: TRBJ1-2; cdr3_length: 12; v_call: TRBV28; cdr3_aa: CASSADRAGYTF; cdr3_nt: TGTGCCAGCAGCGCCGACAGGGCTGGCTACACCTTC
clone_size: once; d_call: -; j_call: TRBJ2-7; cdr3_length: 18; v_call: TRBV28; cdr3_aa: CASSPRPGRRPSLDEQYF; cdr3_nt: TGTGCCAGCAGTCCTAGGCCGGGACGGAGGCCAAGTTTGGACGAGCAGTACTTC
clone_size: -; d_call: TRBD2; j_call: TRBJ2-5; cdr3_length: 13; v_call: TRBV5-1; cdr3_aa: CASSLGNQAGLYF; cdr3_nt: TGCGCCAGCAGCTTGGGAAACCAGGCGGGACTATACTTC
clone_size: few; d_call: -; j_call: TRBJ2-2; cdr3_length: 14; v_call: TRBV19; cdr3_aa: CASSIGSFPGELFF; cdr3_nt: TGTGCCAGTAGTATCGGTTCCTTCCCCGGGGAGCTGTTTTTT
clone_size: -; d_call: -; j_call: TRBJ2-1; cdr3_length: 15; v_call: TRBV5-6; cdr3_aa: CASSTGGQGGNEQFF; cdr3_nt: TGTGCCAGCAGCACTGGGGGGCAGGGAGGCAATGAGCAGTTCTTC
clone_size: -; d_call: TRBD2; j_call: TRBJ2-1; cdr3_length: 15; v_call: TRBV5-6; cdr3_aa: CASSYRTSGNYEQFF; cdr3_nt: TGTGCCAGCAGCTACCGGACTAGCGGGAATTATGAGCAGTTCTTC
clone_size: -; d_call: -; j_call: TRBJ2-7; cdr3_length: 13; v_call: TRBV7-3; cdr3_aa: CASSLRGSYEQYF; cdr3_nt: TGTGCCAGCAGCTTACGCGGGTCCTACGAGCAGTACTTC
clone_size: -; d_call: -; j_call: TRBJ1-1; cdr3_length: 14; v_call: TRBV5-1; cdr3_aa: CASSTDSRNTEAFF; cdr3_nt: TGCGCCAGCAGCACCGACAGCCGGAACACTGAAGCTTTCTTT
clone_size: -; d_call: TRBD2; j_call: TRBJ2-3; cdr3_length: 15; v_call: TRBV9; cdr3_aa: CASSITSGTGDTQYF; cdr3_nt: TGTGCCAGCAGCATAACTAGCGGGACGGGAGATACGCAGTATTTT
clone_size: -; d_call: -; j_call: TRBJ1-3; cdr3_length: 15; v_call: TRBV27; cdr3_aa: CASSSVRGTGNTIYF; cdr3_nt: TGTGCCAGCAGTTCAGTGAGGGGGACAGGAAACACCATATATTTT
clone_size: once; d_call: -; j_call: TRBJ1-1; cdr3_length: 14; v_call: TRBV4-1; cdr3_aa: CASMGSYSNTEAFF; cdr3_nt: TGCGCCAGCATGGGGTCCTATTCGAACACTGAAGCTTTCTTT
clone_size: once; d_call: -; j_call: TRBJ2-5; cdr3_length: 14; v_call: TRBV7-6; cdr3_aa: CASSLRRVGETQYF; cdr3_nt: TGTGCCAGCAGCTTACGGCGGGTTGGGGAGACCCAGTACTTC
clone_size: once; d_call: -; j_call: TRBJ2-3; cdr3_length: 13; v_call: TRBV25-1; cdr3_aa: CASRARFADTQYF; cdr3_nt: TGTGCCAGCCGGGCTAGATTCGCAGATACGCAGTATTTT
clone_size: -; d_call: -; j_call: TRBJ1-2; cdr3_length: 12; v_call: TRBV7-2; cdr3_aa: CASSLLEDGYTF; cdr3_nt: TGTGCCAGCAGCTTGTTAGAGGATGGCTACACCTTC
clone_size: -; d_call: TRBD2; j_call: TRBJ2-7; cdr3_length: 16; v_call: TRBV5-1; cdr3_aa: CASSYGTSGSLYEQYF; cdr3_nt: TGCGCCAGCAGCTACGGGACTAGCGGGAGTCTGTACGAGCAGTACTTC
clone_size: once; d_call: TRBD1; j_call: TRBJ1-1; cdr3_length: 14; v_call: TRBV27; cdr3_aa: CASSLRQGGTEAFF; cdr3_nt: TGTGCCAGCAGTTTAAGACAGGGGGGAACTGAAGCTTTCTTT
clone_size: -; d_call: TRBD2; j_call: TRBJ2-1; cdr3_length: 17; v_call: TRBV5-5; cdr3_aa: CASSLVLPSGSWNEQFF; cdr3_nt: TGTGCCAGCAGCTTGGTCCTCCCCAGCGGGAGTTGGAATGAGCAGTTCTTC
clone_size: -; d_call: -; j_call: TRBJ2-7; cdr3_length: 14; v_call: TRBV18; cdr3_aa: CASSPGQTIYEQYF; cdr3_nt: TGTGCCAGCTCACCCGGGCAGACTATCTACGAGCAGTACTTC
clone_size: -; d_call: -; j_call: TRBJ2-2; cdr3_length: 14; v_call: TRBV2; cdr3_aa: CASKEQGNTGELFF; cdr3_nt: TGTGCCAGCAAGGAACAGGGGAACACCGGGGAGCTGTTTTTT
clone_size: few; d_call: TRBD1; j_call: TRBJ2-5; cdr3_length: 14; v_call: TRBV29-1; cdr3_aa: CSVLRTGGGETQYF; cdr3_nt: TGCAGCGTACTTAGGACAGGGGGAGGTGAGACCCAGTACTTC
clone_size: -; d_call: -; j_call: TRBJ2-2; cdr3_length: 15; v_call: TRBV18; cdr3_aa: CASSRFGANTGELFF; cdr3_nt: TGTGCCAGCTCCCGGTTCGGTGCGAACACCGGGGAGCTGTTTTTT
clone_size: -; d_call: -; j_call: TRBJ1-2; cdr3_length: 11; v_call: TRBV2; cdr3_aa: CASSDNYGYTF; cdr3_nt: TGTGCCAGCAGCGACAACTATGGCTACACCTTC
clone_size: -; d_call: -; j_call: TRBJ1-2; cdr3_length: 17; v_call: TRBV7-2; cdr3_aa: CASSTSLRAPPNYGYTF; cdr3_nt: TGTGCCAGCAGTACCTCCCTAAGGGCACCTCCTAACTATGGCTACACCTTC